Here is one TCR beta chain with its context. This receptor's antigen is unknown. The sample holds no much larger clone one base away, and base qualities are not on file. Receptor libraries were prepared by PCR. For sequencing, an Illumina HiSeq 4000 was employed. Preparation of bulk TCR libraries followed a previously described approach, with the TCR primers listed in Table S5. Total RNA was purified with the Qiagen AllPrep DNA/RNA kit. Reads from multiple sequencing runs of the same library were pooled before analysis. The paper's data handling went like this. Only reads with exact TCR constant sequence were kept, trimmed to 150 nt, and grouped by their 12-nt molecular barcodes. Reads inside each barcode group were sub-clustered using a 15% Levenshtein threshold, and a quality-weighted consensus sequence was constructed for each RNA molecule. Non-functional sequences were excluded, and lower-count sequences lying one edit away from another sequence were also excluded. On the basis of fitting two negative binomial distributions, barcode sub-clusters with fewer than 20% of the maximum read count were discarded. Starting from the raw public reads, TCRdb applied fastp trimming at Q25, assembled clones with MiXCR and retained in-frame beta chains. CDR3 protein sequences are deduplicated, and each keeps its most common genes and DNA. For this entry, the V and J calls and clone size follow TCRdb and not the study's own pipeline. This sample lists over 600,000 distinct CDR3 sequences; around 20% were detected once. 0.7% to 1% of the sample rests with the top ten.

The record originates from a study of molecular identifiers for immune sequencing clone quantification (dated by TCRdb to about 2018). Context from the whole study: For a replicate experiment, RNA from approximately 20,000 or 100,000 naive CD8 T cells was divided into five aliquots, and four of the five aliquots were sequenced. This methods study used CD8 T cells to benchmark TCR RNA copy counting and molecular-identifier clustering-based TCR repertoire sequencing (MIDCIRS).

General study outcomes and caveats: Naive libraries contained spiked-in Jurkat TCR RNA (around eleven copies' worth), which is not part of the donor repertoire. In CMV-specific effector cells, clones with more than 20 RNA copies accounted for over 99% of molecules, whereas in naive cells such clones accounted for under 1%. Highly expanded clone sizes could be underestimated if identical TCR molecules share a barcode. Modeling indicated around 3 TCR RNA copies recovered per cell, compared with 7.5 to 10 by digital PCR, which implies a capture efficiency of approximately 30%. When barcode sub-clustering was not used, chimeric consensus sequences inflated TCR diversity, with chimeras reaching as high as 47%. Spiked-in Jurkat TCR RNA equal to a single cell's worth was reported to be detectable even within 1,200,000 naive CD8 T cells.

Libraries of naive CD8 T cells were built from about 20,000 to 1,000,000 sorted cells, with 10%, 30% or 50% of the purified RNA used. Naive CD8 T cells, defined as CD8+CD4-CCR7+CD45RA+, were FACS-sorted into RLT Plus buffer on a BD FACSAria II. To test detection sensitivity, Jurkat RNA equal to around 10 TCR copies was added to samples of roughly 17,000-1,100,000 naive CD8 T cells. CD8 T cells were enriched with RosetteSep CD8+ T Cell Enrichment Cocktail and Ficoll-Paque, followed by ACK red cell lysis. The TCR comes from a human donor in good health. Some libraries in this study had Jurkat cell RNA spiked in. The sequenced sample was naive CD8+ T cells from blood, with Jurkat cell RNA spiked in. This sample's cell subset or site label indicates: FACS-sorted CD8+CD4-CCR7+CD45RA+ naive T cells.

The nucleotide sequence is TGTGCCAGCAGCTTAGTGGGGCCTGGGGAGGGAGAGACCCAGTACTTC. This codes for CASSLVGPGEGETQYF. The chain couples TRBV11-2 to TRBJ2-5; 7 central nucleotides agree with TRBD2. The junction shows trimming of 1 base on V and 4 bases on J, and the gene matches do not reach 9 bases of it. CDR1 and CDR2, looked up from the germline V gene, are SGHAT and FQNNGV. The CDR3 sequence holds 16 residues, the cysteine and phenylalanine included. Kept here is only the CDR3 DNA, which spans 48 bases and is read in frame from base 1.